This T cell receptor beta chain was obtained from a study of beta chain features in type 1 diabetes. Whole-study findings and limits: Researchers caution that PCR might favor shorter templates, equally among patients and controls. Healthy donors had naive, central memory and Treg TCRB repertoires that appeared less similar than those seen among patients.

Regarding this clone: Its matching antigen is unknown.

Every bit of the isolated RNA underwent reverse transcription, so sequencing read expressed TCRB transcripts. Using immunoSEQ multiplex PCR, the repertoire was profiled, and TCRdb retains in-frame clones only, with some absent. The table includes around 430,000 clones, 25% to 35% detected once. The CDR3 is made up of 15 amino acids. The V gene's germline CDR1 is LGHNA and CDR2 YSLEER. V lost 4 bases to trimming and J lost 7 bases; unmatched junction nucleotides: 9. This chain joins TRBV4-3 and TRBJ1-4, with TRBD1 matching 7 bases. This clonotype originated in a man in his late teens or twenties in good health. The specimen sequenced was naive CD4+ T cells from blood. CDR3 amino acids: CASSLSTGRFEKLFF. CDR3 in DNA: TGCGCCAGCAGCCTATCGACAGGGCGATTTGAAAAACTGTTTTTT.